The 3 T cell receptor beta chains below all came from one sample that was sequenced in a study of spatial heterogeneity in lung cancer. Time point of the sample: sample taken at primary tumor resection. MiXCR was run by TCRdb on the 5' RACE reads, yielding one entry per CDR3 protein. The table shows tens of thousands of distinct CDR3 sequences, with approximately 12% occurring only once. This material consisted of PBMCs, taken at surgery. Receptor source: a male donor with early-stage non-small cell lung cancer.

The V call is TRBV30, the J call TRBJ1-2; D remains unclear. The CDR3 contains 12 residues. Trimming stripped 2 bases from V and 8 bases from J, with 12 bases between. The germline V gene has CDR1 GTSNPN and CDR2 SVGIG (reference sequence). The CDR3 DNA reads TGTGCCTGGAGTACGACAACCAACGGCTACACCTTC. This translates into CAWSTTTNGYTF.

This clonotype has only a few counts. The V and J genes are TRBV6-2 or TRBV6-3 and TRBJ2-3, with TRBD2 identical over 7 bases. Looked up from germline, CDR1 is MNHEY and CDR2 is SVGEGT. The J segment lost 1 base and the V segment lost 2 bases, leaving 9 bases of the junction unmatched. The CDR3 sequence is 17 residues long. This chain's CDR3 is CASSYGQRGIRTDTQYF. The CDR3 DNA reads TGTGCCAGCAGTTACGGGCAGCGGGGTATTCGCACAGATACGCAGTATTTT.

This clonotype showed up just a few times. The rearrangement uses TRBV14 and TRBJ2-2; 8 nucleotides match TRBD1. Germline trimming cut 2 bases from V and 7 bases from J; bases unmatched to any gene: 9. The germline V gene encodes CDR1 SGHDN and CDR2 FVKESK. This CDR3 contains 16 residues. For the CDR3, the DNA is TGTGCCAGCAGCCAAACCGGGACAGGCTTAATCGGGGAGCTGTTTTTT. This sequence encodes CASSQTGTGLIGELFF.